This T cell receptor beta chain was identified in a study of blood T cells in healthy people across ages. Study at large: Capture via template switching afforded approximately one barcoded beta molecule per two T cells. Study results and limitations: Long-lived and aged donors differed, with more naive CD4+ cells and higher diversity in the long-lived.

About this clonotype itself: Antigen: not known. An end of the junction differs from the germline gene, which may be a read error.

The germline V gene has CDR1 KGHDR and CDR2 SFDVKD. The CDR3 sequence is 15 residues long. Researchers report isolating at least 6.5 million PBMCs per sample. A second PCR of roughly 7 to 11 cycles used a sample-barcoded 5' primer and a J-beta primer mix. A 12-random-nucleotide template-switch adaptor tagged each cDNA molecule. MiXCR, applied by TCRdb to the 5' RACE reads, yields one record per CDR3 protein. The sample shows 800,000 or so distinct CDR3 sequences, around 68% of them seen only once. The specimen was blood. The TCR originated in a man younger than 45 in good health. The J gene is TRBJ2-7, the V gene TRBV24-1, with 10 bases identical to TRBD2. In nucleotides, the CDR3 is TGTGCCACCTGTGATCATAGCGGGGGGACCTACGAGCAGTACTTC. Translated, it gives CATCDHSGGTYEQYF.